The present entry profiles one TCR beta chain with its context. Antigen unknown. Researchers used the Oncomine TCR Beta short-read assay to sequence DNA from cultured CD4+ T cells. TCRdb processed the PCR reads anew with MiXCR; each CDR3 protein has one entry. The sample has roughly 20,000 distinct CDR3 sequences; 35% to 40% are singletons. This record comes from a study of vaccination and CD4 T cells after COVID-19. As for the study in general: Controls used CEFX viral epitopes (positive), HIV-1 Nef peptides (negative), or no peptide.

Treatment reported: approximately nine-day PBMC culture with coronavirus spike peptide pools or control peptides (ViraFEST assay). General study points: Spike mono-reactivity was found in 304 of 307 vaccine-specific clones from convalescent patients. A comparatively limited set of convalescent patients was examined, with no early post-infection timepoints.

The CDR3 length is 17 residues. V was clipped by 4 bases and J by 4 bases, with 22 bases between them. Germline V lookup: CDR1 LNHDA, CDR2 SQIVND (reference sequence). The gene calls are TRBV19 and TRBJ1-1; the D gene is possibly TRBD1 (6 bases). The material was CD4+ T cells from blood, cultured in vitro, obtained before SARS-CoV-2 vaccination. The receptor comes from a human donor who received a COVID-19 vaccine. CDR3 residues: CASSNSIPQGWGTEAFF. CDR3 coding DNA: TGTGCCAGTAGTAACTCAATACCTCAGGGGTGGGGCACTGAAGCTTTCTTT. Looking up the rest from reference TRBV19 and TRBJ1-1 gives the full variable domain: DGGITQSPKYLFRKEGQNVTLSCEQNLNHDAMYWYRQDPGQGLRLIYYSQIVNDFQKGDIAEGYSVSREKKESFPLTVTSAQKNPTAFYLCASSNSIPQGWGTEAFFGQGTRLTVV.